The sequence of this T cell receptor beta chain was determined in a study of T-cell reconstitution after alpha-beta-depleted transplantation in children. Deletions cut 5 bases from V and 4 bases from J, with 13 bases between. CDR3 size: 14 residues. Per germline, CDR1 SGHTA and CDR2 FQGNSA. Researchers prepared the TCRbeta library using unique molecular identifiers, the study reports. TCRdb reanalysed the PCR reads using MiXCR and keeps one entry per CDR3 protein. The profile shows a few hundred thousand distinct CDR3 sequences, 10% to 15% of them singletons. This clonotype was observed at least ten times.

This sequence joins TRBV7-2 and TRBJ2-3; D is tentatively TRBD1 or TRBD2 (5 bases each). Sequencing was performed on PBMCs, mostly from graft donor cells, taken 360 days after TCRalphabeta/CD19-depleted stem cell transplant. The source of this sequence is a male patient aged 10-17 years who had a stem cell transplant for acute myeloid leukemia, so the T cells may come from the graft donor. The CDR3 sequence is CASSRDHIADTQYF. The CDR3 coding sequence is TGTGCCAGCAGCCGGGACCATATTGCAGATACGCAGTATTTT.